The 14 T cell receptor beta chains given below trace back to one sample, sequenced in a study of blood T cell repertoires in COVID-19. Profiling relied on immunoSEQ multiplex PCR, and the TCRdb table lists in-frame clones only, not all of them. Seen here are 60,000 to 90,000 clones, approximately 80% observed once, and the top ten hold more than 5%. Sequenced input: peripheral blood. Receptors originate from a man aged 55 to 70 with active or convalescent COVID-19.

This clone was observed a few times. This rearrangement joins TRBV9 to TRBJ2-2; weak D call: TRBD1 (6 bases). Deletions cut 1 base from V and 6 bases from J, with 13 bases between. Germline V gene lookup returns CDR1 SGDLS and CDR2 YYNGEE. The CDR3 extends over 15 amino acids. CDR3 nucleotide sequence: TGTGCCAGCAGCGTAAAGGAACCAGGGGCCGGGGAGCTGTTTTTT. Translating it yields CASSVKEPGAGELFF.

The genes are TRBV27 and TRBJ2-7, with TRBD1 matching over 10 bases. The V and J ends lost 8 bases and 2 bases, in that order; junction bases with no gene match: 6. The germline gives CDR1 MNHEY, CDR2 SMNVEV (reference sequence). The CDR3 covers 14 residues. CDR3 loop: CASGLGTGAYEQYF. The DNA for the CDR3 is TGTGCCAGCGGTCTCGGGACAGGGGCCTACGAGCAGTACTTC.

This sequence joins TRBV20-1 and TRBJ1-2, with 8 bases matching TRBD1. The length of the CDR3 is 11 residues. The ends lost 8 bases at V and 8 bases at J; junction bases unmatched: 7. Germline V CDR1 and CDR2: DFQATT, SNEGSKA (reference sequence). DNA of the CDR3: TGCAGTCCAGGGGGCGGAGGGGGCTACACCTTC. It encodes CSPGGGGGYTF.

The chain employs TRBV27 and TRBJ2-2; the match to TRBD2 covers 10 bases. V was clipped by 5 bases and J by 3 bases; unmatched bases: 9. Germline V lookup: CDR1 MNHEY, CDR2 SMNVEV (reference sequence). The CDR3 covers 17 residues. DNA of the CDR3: TGTGCCAGCAGTCCCCAAGGTAGCGGGGGGTACACCGGGGAGCTGTTTTTT. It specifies CASSPQGSGGYTGELFF.

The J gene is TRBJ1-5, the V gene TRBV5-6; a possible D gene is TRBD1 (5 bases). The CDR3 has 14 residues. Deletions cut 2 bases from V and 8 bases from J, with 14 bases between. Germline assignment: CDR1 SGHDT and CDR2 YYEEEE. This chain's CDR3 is CASSFAGVGEPQHF. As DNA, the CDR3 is TGTGCCAGCAGCTTCGCCGGAGTAGGGGAGCCCCAGCATTTT.

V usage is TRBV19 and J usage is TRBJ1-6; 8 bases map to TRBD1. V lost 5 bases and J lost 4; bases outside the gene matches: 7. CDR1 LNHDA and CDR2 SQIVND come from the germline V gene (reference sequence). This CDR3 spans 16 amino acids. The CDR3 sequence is CASSDQGAGYNSPLHF. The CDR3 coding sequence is TGTGCCAGTAGTGATCAGGGGGCTGGGTATAATTCACCCCTCCACTTT. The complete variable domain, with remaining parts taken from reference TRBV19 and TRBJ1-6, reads DGGITQSPKYLFRKEGQNVTLSCEQNLNHDAMYWYRQDPGQGLRLIYYSQIVNDFQKGDIAEGYSVSREKKESFPLTVTSAQKNPTAFYLCASSDQGAGYNSPLHFGNGTRLTVT.

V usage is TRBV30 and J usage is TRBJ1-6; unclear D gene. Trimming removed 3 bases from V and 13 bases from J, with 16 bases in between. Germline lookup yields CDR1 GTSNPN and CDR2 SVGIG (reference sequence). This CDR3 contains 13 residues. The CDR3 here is CAWRPQGEAPLHF. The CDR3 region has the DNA TGTGCCTGGAGGCCCCAAGGAGAGGCTCCCCTCCACTTT.

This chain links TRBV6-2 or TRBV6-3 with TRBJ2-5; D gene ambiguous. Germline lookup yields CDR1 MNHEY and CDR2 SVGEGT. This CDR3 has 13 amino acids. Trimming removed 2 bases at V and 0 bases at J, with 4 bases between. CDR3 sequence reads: CASSYANQETQYF. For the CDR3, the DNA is TGTGCCAGCAGTTACGCGAACCAAGAGACCCAGTACTTC.

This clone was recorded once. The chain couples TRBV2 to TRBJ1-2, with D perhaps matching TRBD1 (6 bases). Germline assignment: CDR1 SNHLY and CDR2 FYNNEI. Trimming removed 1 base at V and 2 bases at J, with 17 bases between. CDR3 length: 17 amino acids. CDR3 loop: CASSEVPAGVLNYGYTF. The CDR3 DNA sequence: TGTGCCAGCAGTGAAGTTCCGGCAGGGGTGTTAAACTATGGCTACACCTTC.

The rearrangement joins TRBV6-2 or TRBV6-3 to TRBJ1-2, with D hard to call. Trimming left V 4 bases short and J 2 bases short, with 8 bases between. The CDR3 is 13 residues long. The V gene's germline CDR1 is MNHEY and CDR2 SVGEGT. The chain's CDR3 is CASSFLSNYGYTF. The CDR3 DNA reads TGTGCCAGCAGTTTTCTGAGCAACTATGGCTACACCTTC.

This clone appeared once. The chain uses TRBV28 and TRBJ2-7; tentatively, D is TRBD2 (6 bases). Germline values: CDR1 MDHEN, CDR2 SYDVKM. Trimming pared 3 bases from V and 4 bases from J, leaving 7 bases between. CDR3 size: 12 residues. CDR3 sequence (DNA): TGTGCCAGCAGTTTGGGGGGTTACGAGCAGTACTTC. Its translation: CASSLGGYEQYF.

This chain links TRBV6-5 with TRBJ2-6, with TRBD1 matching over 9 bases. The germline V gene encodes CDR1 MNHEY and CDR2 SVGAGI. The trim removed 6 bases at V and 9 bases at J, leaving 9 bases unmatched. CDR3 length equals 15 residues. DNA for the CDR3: TGTGCCAGCAGCAAACGGGACAGGGATATCAACGTCCTGACTTTC. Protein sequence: CASSKRDRDINVLTF.

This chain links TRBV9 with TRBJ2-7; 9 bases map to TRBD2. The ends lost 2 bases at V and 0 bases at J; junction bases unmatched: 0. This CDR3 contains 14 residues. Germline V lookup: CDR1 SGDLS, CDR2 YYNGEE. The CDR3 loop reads CASSVSGGSYEQYF. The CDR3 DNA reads TGTGCCAGCAGCGTTAGCGGGGGCTCCTACGAGCAGTACTTC.

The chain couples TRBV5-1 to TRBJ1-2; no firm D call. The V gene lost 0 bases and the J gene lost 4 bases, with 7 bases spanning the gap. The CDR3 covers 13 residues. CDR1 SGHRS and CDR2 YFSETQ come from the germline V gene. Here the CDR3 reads CASSLAHSYGYTF. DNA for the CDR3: TGCGCCAGCAGCTTGGCCCACAGCTATGGCTACACCTTC. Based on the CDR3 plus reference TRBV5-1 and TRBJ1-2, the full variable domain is KAGVTQTPRYLIKTRGQQVTLSCSPISGHRSVSWYQQTPGQGLQFLFEYFSETQRNKGNFPGRFSGRQFSNSRSEMNVSTLELGDSALYLCASSLAHSYGYTFGSGTRLTVV.